One sample yielded the 25 T cell receptor beta chains listed below, sequenced in a study of shared clonotypes between healthy human individuals. Naive CD8 cells were CD45RO-negative, positively selected for CCR7, excluding terminally differentiated effector memory CD45RA+ cells. The method was immunoSEQ multiplex PCR; TCRdb's version includes in-frame clones alone and lacks a portion of them. The sample gives approximately 1.9 million clones, 90% to 95% of which show up once; more than 1.5% is in the top ten. Sequences were obtained from naive CD8+ T cells from PBMCs. The receptor source for this set is a man younger than 35 in good health. Some clones in this sample may be carry-over from other donors' samples.

The V and J genes are TRBV28 and TRBJ2-2, with 9 bases matching TRBD2. CDR3 length equals 18 residues. V gave up 6 bases and J gave up 4 bases; unmatched junction bases: 15. Germline V gene data show CDR1 as MDHEN and CDR2 as SYDVKM. The CDR3 DNA follows: TGTGCCAGCAGCCGCCCGGGTTGGCGGGAGGGCCCCACCGGGGAGCTGTTTTTT. The encoded protein is CASSRPGWREGPTGELFF. The full variable domain, with the rest looked up from reference TRBV28 and TRBJ2-2, is DVKVTQSSRYLVKRTGEKVFLECVQDMDHENMFWYRQDPGLGLRLIYFSYDVKMKEKGDIPEGYSVSREKKERFSLILESASTNQTSMYLCASSRPGWREGPTGELFFGEGSRLTVL.

The V call is TRBV5-1, the J call TRBJ2-5; D could derive from TRBD1 or TRBD2 (5 bases each). The CDR3 covers 14 residues. In germline, CDR1 is SGHRS, CDR2 YFSETQ. V was cut by 2 bases and J by 3 bases, with 11 bases left in between. The CDR3 is CASSFRDRKETQYF. For the CDR3, the DNA is TGCGCCAGCAGCTTCAGGGACCGTAAAGAGACCCAGTACTTC.

The CDR3 region is CASSLGFGGEQFF. The CDR3 coding sequence is TGTGCCAGCAGTCTGGGCTTCGGCGGTGAGCAGTTCTTC. V gene TRBV27 combines with J gene TRBJ2-1; D gene unclear. The CDR3 length is 13 residues. The V end was cut by 5 bases, the J end by 9 bases, with 14 bases between. From germline, CDR1 is MNHEY and CDR2 SMNVEV (reference sequence).

The chain links TRBV27 to TRBJ1-4; TRBD1 aligns across 9 bases. Germline V CDR1 and CDR2: MNHEY, SMNVEV (reference sequence). The CDR3 contains 14 residues. The trim removed 4 bases at V and 7 bases at J, leaving 4 bases unmatched. The DNA for the CDR3 is TGTGCCAGCAGTTCCTACAGGGGGCCTGAAAAACTGTTTTTT. Translation gives CASSSYRGPEKLFF.

The CDR3 nucleotides read TGTGCCAGCAGAGCCGGGGAGCTGTTTTTT. This sequence encodes CASRAGELFF. The chain uses TRBV28 and TRBJ2-2; D ambiguous. Trimming stripped 6 bases from V and 6 bases from J, with 2 bases between. Germline V gene data show CDR1 as MDHEN and CDR2 as SYDVKM. CDR3 length: 10 residues.

V and J are TRBV5-1 and TRBJ2-3; 10 bases are a match to TRBD2. Trimming removed 0 bases from V and 3 bases from J; junction bases left unmatched: 4. The CDR3 loop spans 16 amino acids. CDR1 is SGHRS and CDR2 is YFSETQ in the germline V gene. The CDR3 sequence: CASSLDPGLATDTQYF. The CDR3 bases are TGCGCCAGCAGCTTGGACCCGGGACTAGCGACAGATACGCAGTATTTT. The full variable domain, in which reference TRBV5-1 and TRBJ2-3 provide the parts outside the CDR3, is KAGVTQTPRYLIKTRGQQVTLSCSPISGHRSVSWYQQTPGQGLQFLFEYFSETQRNKGNFPGRFSGRQFSNSRSEMNVSTLELGDSALYLCASSLDPGLATDTQYFGPGTRLTVL.

V gene TRBV15 combines with J gene TRBJ2-7, with D possibly being TRBD1 (6 bases). Trimming stripped 1 base from V and 0 bases from J, with 13 bases between. This CDR3 region has 16 residues. Germline CDR1 and CDR2: LNHNV and YYDKDF (reference sequence). The CDR3 DNA sequence: TGTGCCACCAGCAGAGCTTGGGCGGACAGCTCCTACGAGCAGTACTTC. It is translated as CATSRAWADSSYEQYF.

About this clone itself: The sample holds other DNA sequences that translate to the same CDR3. The chain carries TRBV27 and TRBJ2-7; 7 positions match TRBD2. After removal of 6 bases from V and 2 bases from J, the junction contained 4 bases not matched to a gene. This CDR3 spans 13 amino acids. Per the germline V gene, CDR1 is MNHEY and CDR2 is SMNVEV (reference sequence). CDR3 in DNA: TGTGCCAGCAGCTCGGGAGGCGCCTACGAGCAGTACTTC. As protein: CASSSGGAYEQYF.

V usage is TRBV5-4 and J usage is TRBJ1-1; D is possibly TRBD1 (5 bases). Trimming took 6 bases from V and 1 from J, leaving 19 bases between them. This CDR3 comprises 16 residues. Germline V gene sequence: CDR1 SGHNT, CDR2 YYREEE (reference sequence). CDR3 region: CASTPRDGNSNTEAFF. As DNA, the CDR3 is TGTGCCAGCACTCCAAGGGACGGCAATTCGAACACTGAAGCTTTCTTT.

This chain connects TRBV18 to TRBJ1-1; the D gene is possibly TRBD1 (5 bases). Germline V gene data show CDR1 as KGHSH and CDR2 as LQKENI. The CDR3 length is 13 residues. The ends were cut back, 4 bases at V and 5 bases at J, with 11 bases in the middle. CDR3 residues: CASSQGTGTEAFF. DNA for the CDR3: TGTGCCAGCTCACAAGGGACCGGGACTGAAGCTTTCTTT.

The gene calls are TRBV29-1 and TRBJ2-3; 9 bases match TRBD2. The CDR3 extends over 17 amino acids. Per the germline V gene, CDR1 is SQVTM and CDR2 is ANQGSEA. With 7 bases clipped from V and 5 bases from J, the junction kept 19 bases outside the gene matches. The CDR3 DNA sequence: TGCAGCGGGAAAGTCTCATATGCGGGAGGGCCGGGAGATACGCAGTATTTT. Its translation: CSGKVSYAGGPGDTQYF.

This clone showed up just once. V gene TRBV5-6 combines with J gene TRBJ2-1; unclear D gene. The CDR3 has 12 residues. The germline V and J ends were trimmed by 2 bases and 8 bases, with 8 bases remaining between them. Looked up from germline, CDR1 is SGHDT and CDR2 is YYEEEE. Here the CDR3 reads CASSFARDEQFF. For the CDR3, the DNA is TGTGCCAGCAGCTTCGCCCGGGATGAGCAGTTCTTC.

The sample holds one count of this clone. This chain uses TRBV29-1 with TRBJ2-1, with 13 bases fitting TRBD2. Per the germline V gene, CDR1 is SQVTM and CDR2 is ANQGSEA. J gave up 7 bases and V 5 bases, and 5 bases lay outside the gene matches. The CDR3 extends over 14 amino acids. CDR3 DNA sequence: TGCAGCGTTCTCGGACTAGCGGGAGTTAATGAGCAGTTCTTC. Its protein product is CSVLGLAGVNEQFF.

The rearrangement joins TRBV4-2 to TRBJ2-1, with a possible D match to TRBD2 (5 bases). The V and J ends lost 0 bases and 4 bases respectively, with 13 bases between them. Germline V CDR1 and CDR2: LGHNA, YNFKEQ. CDR3 length equals 16 residues. The CDR3 DNA reads as TGTGCCAGCAGCCAAGATCCAGCGGCGCTGTACAATGAGCAGTTCTTC. This translates into CASSQDPAALYNEQFF.

The sample holds one count of this clone. The rearrangement uses TRBV27 and TRBJ1-2, with D unclear. This CDR3 has 15 residues. Germline assignment: CDR1 MNHEY and CDR2 SMNVEV (reference sequence). V shed 2 bases and J shed 0 bases, with 10 bases lying between them. The CDR3 protein is CASSLEFGTNYGYTF. CDR3 sequence (DNA): TGTGCCAGCAGTTTAGAGTTCGGAACTAACTATGGCTACACCTTC.

Of note for this clone: The same CDR3 can be traced to other DNA sequences in this sample. The chain recombines TRBV19 with TRBJ1-1; tentative D call: TRBD1 (5 bases). The germline V gene has CDR1 LNHDA and CDR2 SQIVND (reference sequence). V was clipped by 1 base and J by 1 base, with 7 bases between them. This CDR3 contains 14 residues. CDR3 loop: CASSIGTPNTEAFF. The CDR3 coding sequence is TGTGCCAGTAGTATAGGGACACCGAACACTGAAGCTTTCTTT.

This clone was observed once. The chain combines TRBV6-1 with TRBJ2-7; D is unclear. This CDR3 comprises 14 residues. Germline CDR1 is MNHNS and CDR2 is SASEGT. Trimming stripped 5 bases from V and 6 bases from J, with 17 bases between. The CDR3 protein is CASSPLVRGGEQYF. CDR3 DNA sequence: TGTGCCAGCAGTCCCCTAGTTCGAGGCGGCGAGCAGTACTTC.

This clone was observed a handful of times. The chain carries TRBV27 and TRBJ2-6; 11 nucleotides align to TRBD1. In germline, CDR1 is MNHEY, CDR2 SMNVEV (reference sequence). J lost 0 bases, V lost 4 bases, and 2 bases had no gene match. The CDR3 is 17 amino acids. In DNA, the CDR3 is TGTGCCAGCAGTTGGACAGGGGGCTTCTCTGGGGCCAACGTCCTGACTTTC. Its protein product is CASSWTGGFSGANVLTF.

The genes are TRBV4-3 and TRBJ2-7; 8 bases line up with TRBD2. Germline V gives CDR1 LGHNA, CDR2 YSLEER. V lost 0 bases and J lost 3; bases outside the gene matches: 7. This CDR3 region has 16 residues. The CDR3 region has the DNA TGCGCCAGCAGCCAAGAAAGGGGACTAGGTTACTACGAGCAGTACTTC. This sequence encodes CASSQERGLGYYEQYF.

This chain links TRBV6-5 with TRBJ2-7, with D unclear. CDR1 and CDR2 (germline): MNHEY, SVGAGI. The CDR3 consists of 16 residues. Trimming cost V 0 bases and J 3 bases, with 15 bases left between them. CDR3 residues: CASSYSVSVKVYEQYF. For the CDR3, the DNA is TGTGCCAGCAGTTACTCAGTCTCTGTAAAGGTCTACGAGCAGTACTTC.

J is TRBJ1-3 and V is TRBV9, with 7 bases matching TRBD1. V shed 3 bases and J 0 bases; nucleotides not matched to a gene: 6. Per germline, CDR1 SGDLS and CDR2 YYNGEE. This CDR3 spans 16 amino acids. The CDR3 coding sequence is TGTGCCAGCAGCGGCCTACAGGGGAGCTCTGGAAACACCATATATTTT. It encodes CASSGLQGSSGNTIYF.

The CDR3 DNA sequence: TGTGCCAGCAGCTTAGTTTCTGGGCGGGAAAAACTGTTTTTT. Translating it yields CASSLVSGREKLFF. The chain recombines TRBV7-9 with TRBJ1-4; D remains unclear. The V end lost 1 base, the J end lost 8 bases, and 11 bases lay between the germline ends. This CDR3 has 14 residues. CDR1 is SEHNR and CDR2 is FQNEAQ in the germline V gene (reference sequence).

V is TRBV28 and J is TRBJ1-2; 8 nucleotides match TRBD1. The CDR3 runs to 14 residues. Trimming cost V 6 bases and J 3 bases; bases outside gene matches: 6. Germline assignment: CDR1 MDHEN and CDR2 SYDVKM. CDR3 sequence (DNA): TGTGCCAGCAGCAAGCCGGACAGGGACTATGGCTACACCTTC. Translation: CASSKPDRDYGYTF.

This chain links TRBV18 with TRBJ2-5; D is undetermined. The J call is doubtful: the DNA matches TRBJ2-7 better. The CDR3 is 12 amino acids. CDR1 is KGHSH, CDR2 LQKENI, per germline. The CDR3 here is CASSPPAFEQYF. CDR3 bases: TGTGCCAGCTCACCACCGGCCTTCGAGCAGTACTTC.

This chain uses TRBV4-2 with TRBJ1-4, with TRBD1 matching over 11 bases. The CDR3 runs 17 residues. J gave up 6 bases and V 3 bases, and 9 bases lay outside the gene matches. In germline, CDR1 is LGHNA, CDR2 YNFKEQ. CDR3 loop: CASSQRTGGRLDEKLFF. In DNA, the CDR3 is TGTGCCAGCAGCCAGAGGACAGGGGGCCGCCTCGATGAAAAACTGTTTTTT.